The entry below describes one T cell receptor beta chain. Vbeta (60) and Jbeta (13) primers were used in the PCR. The data were produced by immunoSEQ multiplex PCR, yet TCRdb's version contains in-frame clones alone and is incomplete. The sample records about 170,000 clones, roughly 85% being singletons. The CDR3 consists of 18 residues. Per the germline V gene, CDR1 is SGHAT and CDR2 is FQNNGV. The V and J ends lost 5 bases and 6 bases respectively, with 26 bases between them. The source of the sample is a study of cytomegalovirus exposure and HLA in healthy donors. The sequence was collected from a man aged 25 to 45 in good health and CMV-seropositive. V gene TRBV11-2 combines with J gene TRBJ1-3; TRBD1 is a possible D gene (6 bases). Sequencing input: PBMCs. For the CDR3, the DNA is TGTGCCAGCAGCACCTTACAGGGACATTCTTCAGCCTTAAACACCATATATTTT. Amino acids: CASSTLQGHSSALNTIYF.